Listed here are 32 T cell receptor beta chains from one sample, sequenced in a study of human T cells and chemical hapten exposure. Noted time point: patch test 1, 2 weeks after DPC sensitization. Stated treatment: therapeutic diphenylcyclopropenone sensitization with weekly scalp DPC. MiXCR, run by TCRdb on the RACE reads, gives a single entry per CDR3 protein. The sample lists some 83,000 distinct CDR3 sequences, about 10% occurring once. Sequences were derived from whole blood, sampled in connection with sensitization to the hapten diphenylcyclopropenone (DPC). The receptors originated from a woman aged 45-65 years with alopecia areata. Some clones in this sample may be carry-over from other donors' samples.

This clonotype was picked up many times. The J gene is TRBJ1-1, the V gene TRBV5-6; a weak D match, TRBD1 (5 bases). V was clipped by 0 bases and J by 2 bases, with 11 bases between them. Germline loops: CDR1 SGHDT, CDR2 YYEEEE. The CDR3 contains 15 residues. This CDR3 is CASSLGVDRNTEAFF. The CDR3 nucleotides are TGTGCCAGCAGCTTGGGCGTAGACAGAAACACTGAAGCTTTCTTT.

There are many counts of this clonotype. The chain has TRBV18 and TRBJ1-5, with 8 bases aligning to TRBD1. The CDR3 totals 17 residues. Unmatched junction bases numbered 11, after V lost 3 bases and J lost 4 bases. The germline gives CDR1 KGHSH, CDR2 LQKENI. CDR3 sequence (DNA): TGTGCCAGCTCACCCGTAGCCGGACAGGGAATTAATCAGCCCCAGCATTTT. Translation gives CASSPVAGQGINQPQHF.

V is TRBV4-3 and J is TRBJ2-5; 7 nucleotides agree with TRBD1. CDR1 is LGHNA, CDR2 YSLEER, per germline. With 4 bases clipped from V and 5 bases from J, the junction kept 7 bases outside the gene matches. The CDR3 runs to 14 residues. DNA for the CDR3: TGCGCCAGCAGCCCCCGGGACAGTCAGGAGACCCAGTACTTC. Its translation: CASSPRDSQETQYF.

This clonotype was seen at least ten times. The V and J genes are TRBV30 and TRBJ1-3; tentative D call: TRBD1 (5 bases). The CDR3 length is 16 residues. Between the trimmed V and J ends, which lost 3 bases and 0 bases, there was a span of 15 bases. Germline V gives CDR1 GTSNPN, CDR2 SVGIG (reference sequence). Here the CDR3 DNA reads TGTGCCTGGAGATCCCCGTGGGGGAGCTCTGGAAACACCATATATTTT. This translates into CAWRSPWGSSGNTIYF.

There are many counts of this clonotype. The CDR3 nucleotides read TGTGCCAGCAGCCTCCCTTACTCAGAAGCTTTCTTT. As protein: CASSLPYSEAFF. The V and J genes are TRBV7-2 and TRBJ1-1; D gene ambiguous. V lost 5 bases to trimming and J lost 8 bases, with 12 bases between them. The CDR3 runs 12 residues. Per the germline V gene, CDR1 is SGHTA and CDR2 is FQGNSA.

This clonotype has a handful of counts. This chain connects TRBV20-1 to TRBJ1-2; D possibly corresponds to TRBD1 (6 bases). Germline V gene lookup returns CDR1 DFQATT and CDR2 SNEGSKA (reference sequence). V dropped 0 bases and J dropped 4 bases, with 12 bases sitting between them. The CDR3 runs 14 residues. In DNA form, the CDR3 reads TGCAGTGCTAGAGATCATCAGGGGATCTATGGCTACACCTTC. It specifies CSARDHQGIYGYTF.

The rearrangement joins TRBV28 to TRBJ2-7, with D uncertain. This CDR3 has 17 amino acids. Germline CDR1 is MDHEN and CDR2 is SYDVKM. Trimming took 6 bases from V and 0 from J, leaving 21 bases between them. In nucleotides, the CDR3 is TGTGCCAGCAGCTCTCCCACACCTAGACCTTCCTCCTACGAGCAGTACTTC. This translates into CASSSPTPRPSSYEQYF.

This clonotype came up a few times. V is TRBV20-1 and J is TRBJ1-1, with D tentatively TRBD1 (5 bases). Germline loops: CDR1 DFQATT, CDR2 SNEGSKA (reference sequence). The germline V and J ends were trimmed by 4 bases and 11 bases, with 17 bases remaining between them. The CDR3 loop spans 12 amino acids. The CDR3 nucleotides read TGCAGTGCTATGAGGGGCCCGATTGGGGCTTTCTTT. Its translation is CSAMRGPIGAFF.

The J gene is TRBJ2-2, the V gene TRBV28; TRBD1 agrees at 10 bases. The germline CDR1 and CDR2 sequences are MDHEN and SYDVKM. V shed 6 bases, J shed 4 bases, and the junction held 2 bases outside the gene matches. CDR3 size: 14 residues. In DNA, the CDR3 is TGTGCCAGCAGGGGGACAGGGGCCACCGGGGAGCTGTTTTTT. This gives the protein CASRGTGATGELFF.

The CDR3 protein is CASSPTFSGANVLTF. The CDR3 region has the DNA TGTGCCAGCTCGCCCACCTTCTCTGGGGCCAACGTCCTGACTTTC. The chain has TRBV18 and TRBJ2-6; unclear D gene. This CDR3 has 15 residues. Germline V gene data show CDR1 as KGHSH and CDR2 as LQKENI. Trimming pared 6 bases from V and 0 bases from J, leaving 9 bases between.

This chain uses TRBV25-1 with TRBJ2-7; D possibly corresponds to TRBD2 (6 bases). The CDR3 extends over 12 amino acids. Between the trimmed V and J ends, which lost 6 bases and 7 bases, there was a span of 13 bases. Germline CDR1 MGHDK, CDR2 SYGVNS. The CDR3 region is CASRGLGGEQYF. For the CDR3, the DNA is TGTGCCAGCAGGGGATTGGGGGGTGAGCAGTACTTC.

CDR3 coding DNA: TGTGCCAGCAGTCTGGGGGGACTAGCGGGAGAGTGGGACGAGCAGTACTTC. The encoded protein is CASSLGGLAGEWDEQYF. V and J are TRBV6-6 and TRBJ2-7, with 14 positions matching TRBD2. After removal of 5 bases from V and 5 bases from J, the junction contained 11 bases not matched to a gene. This CDR3 has 17 amino acids. Germline CDR1 is MNHNY and CDR2 is SVGAGI (reference sequence).

This clonotype was counted ten times or more. This chain joins TRBV6-5 and TRBJ2-3; D is perhaps TRBD2 (5 bases). This CDR3 region has 11 residues. Germline CDR1 is MNHEY and CDR2 is SVGAGI. Trimming shortened V by 10 bases and J by 4 bases, and 9 bases separated the two germline ends. The CDR3 sequence: CATRRSDTQYF. The CDR3 DNA reads as TGTGCCACCCGGAGGTCAGATACGCAGTATTTT.

Comment on this clonotype: It may be a read error: a sequence one base away is much more abundant. The CDR3 spells CASSQPGLAGGKNIDTQYF. DNA of the CDR3: TGCGCCAGCAGCCAACCCGGACTAGCGGGGGGCAAGAACATAGATACGCAGTATTTT. J is TRBJ2-3 and V is TRBV4-1; 14 positions agree with TRBD2. V lost 2 bases and J lost 5; bases outside the gene matches: 12. In germline, CDR1 is MGHRA, CDR2 YSYEKL. This CDR3 is built from 19 residues.

This chain connects TRBV20-1 to TRBJ2-3; 14 nucleotides line up with TRBD2. Germline trimming cut 2 bases from V and 6 bases from J; bases unmatched to any gene: 7. The CDR3 runs to 16 residues. Germline loops: CDR1 DFQATT, CDR2 SNEGSKA (reference sequence). The CDR3 region is CSARQTSGRAGDTQYF. DNA for the CDR3: TGCAGTGCTAGACAGACTAGCGGGAGGGCCGGGGATACGCAGTATTTT.

The sample holds a few counts of this clonotype. The chain carries TRBV4-2 and TRBJ2-1; 8 bases are a match to TRBD2. Germline V gives CDR1 LGHNA, CDR2 YNFKEQ. V dropped 1 base and J dropped 6; count of bases not matched to a gene: 14. The CDR3 is 18 residues long. This CDR3 is CASSQGTQGTGTSNEQFF. CDR3 bases: TGTGCCAGCAGCCAAGGCACCCAGGGAACCGGGACTAGCAATGAGCAGTTCTTC.

This clonotype was detected ten times or more. The V gene is TRBV11-1, the J gene TRBJ2-3; no definite D call. The germline V gene encodes CDR1 SGHAT and CDR2 FQDESV (reference sequence). The V gene lost 3 bases and the J gene lost 1 base, with 8 bases spanning the gap. This CDR3 has 14 residues. The CDR3 bases are TGTGCCAGCAGCTTCCACCTCCGCACAGATACGCAGTATTTT. Amino acids: CASSFHLRTDTQYF.

This clonotype turned up a few times. J is TRBJ1-5 and V is TRBV28; 7 bases map to TRBD1. Trimming at V came to 5 bases and at J to 5 bases, leaving 12 bases not matched to a gene. This CDR3 has 16 amino acids. The germline V gene encodes CDR1 MDHEN and CDR2 SYDVKM. CDR3 amino acids: CASSRRTGVGDQPQHF. The DNA of the CDR3 is TGTGCCAGCAGTCGGCGAACAGGGGTCGGGGATCAGCCCCAGCATTTT.

This clonotype occurred many times. The chain links TRBV6-5 to TRBJ1-6; D gene uncertain. The V gene lost 2 bases and the J gene lost 14 bases, with 13 bases spanning the gap. Per the germline V gene, CDR1 is MNHEY and CDR2 is SVGAGI. The CDR3 loop spans 13 amino acids. This chain's CDR3 is CASSYARGSALHF. The CDR3 nucleotides read TGTGCCAGCAGTTACGCCCGCGGTTCGGCCCTCCACTTT.

This clonotype was detected ten times or more. The chain is built from TRBV11-2 and TRBJ1-5; tentative D call: TRBD1 (6 bases). The CDR3 is 15 residues long. Looked up from germline, CDR1 is SGHAT and CDR2 is FQNNGV. V lost 0 bases and J 3 bases, leaving 9 bases between the germline ends. The CDR3 bases are TGTGCCAGCAGCTTAGATACAGGGATCAATCAGCCCCAGCATTTT. The encoded protein is CASSLDTGINQPQHF.

This clonotype has a count of ten or more. V is TRBV20-1 and J is TRBJ1-2; perhaps TRBD1 as D (6 bases). V was shortened by 1 base and J by 0 bases, with 12 bases between the two germline ends. The CDR3 loop spans 15 amino acids. The germline V gene has CDR1 DFQATT and CDR2 SNEGSKA (reference sequence). Here the CDR3 DNA reads TGCAGTGCTAGAGTTCTCGACAGGACTAACTATGGCTACACCTTC. Residues: CSARVLDRTNYGYTF.

This clonotype was picked up a small number of times. V usage is TRBV2 and J usage is TRBJ1-5; tentatively, D is TRBD1 (5 bases). Germline assignment: CDR1 SNHLY and CDR2 FYNNEI. The CDR3 runs 15 residues. V lost 4 bases, J lost 1 base, and 11 bases lay in between. Here the CDR3 DNA reads TGTGCCAGCAGTGTGTCAGGGCTCAGCAATCAGCCCCAGCATTTT. This encodes CASSVSGLSNQPQHF. Variable domain in full (rest from reference TRBV2 and TRBJ1-5): EPEVTQTPSHQVTQMGQEVILRCVPISNHLYFYWYRQILGQKVEFLVSFYNNEISEKSEIFDDQFSVERPDGSNFTLKIRSTKLEDSAMYFCASSVSGLSNQPQHFGDGTRLSIL.

This clonotype occurred a few times. The chain uses TRBV7-2 and TRBJ2-3, with 7 bases that match TRBD2. This CDR3 has 15 amino acids. After removal of 5 bases from V and 6 bases from J, the junction contained 11 bases not matched to a gene. Germline CDR1 is SGHTA and CDR2 is FQGNSA. The chain's CDR3 is CASSPPSGEVDTQYF. The CDR3 nucleotides read TGTGCCAGCAGCCCGCCTAGCGGTGAGGTGGATACGCAGTATTTT.

This clonotype has a count of ten or more. This chain uses TRBV6-2 or TRBV6-3 with TRBJ2-1, with TRBD2 identical over 11 bases. V was pared by 0 bases and J by 7 bases, with 2 bases of the junction left unmatched. The length of the CDR3 is 15 residues. CDR1 is MNHEY and CDR2 is SVGEGT in the germline V gene. As DNA, the CDR3 is TGTGCCAGCAGTTACTCTTGGACTAGCGGGAATGAGCAGTTCTTC. It specifies CASSYSWTSGNEQFF.

This clonotype came up many times. The V call is TRBV9, the J call TRBJ2-7, with D unresolved. This CDR3 is 15 amino acids long. Deletions cut 3 bases from V and 2 bases from J, with 15 bases between. Germline values: CDR1 SGDLS, CDR2 YYNGEE. CDR3 sequence (DNA): TGTGCCAGCAGCGCTCGAGAGGTCCAAACCTACGAGCAGTACTTC. Encoded protein: CASSAREVQTYEQYF.

This clonotype was detected a few times. The chain couples TRBV5-1 to TRBJ1-4; 8 nucleotides line up with TRBD1. Germline V gene sequence: CDR1 SGHRS, CDR2 YFSETQ. The CDR3 has 15 residues. The V and J ends lost 0 bases and 4 bases, in that order; junction bases with no gene match: 2. Here the CDR3 reads CASSLDGQGNEKLFF. In DNA form, the CDR3 reads TGCGCCAGCAGCTTGGACGGACAGGGTAATGAAAAACTGTTTTTT.

At least ten counts were recorded for this clonotype. The V call is TRBV28, the J call TRBJ2-2, with D possibly TRBD1 on 6 matching bases. The CDR3 loop spans 15 amino acids. CDR1 MDHEN and CDR2 SYDVKM come from the germline V gene. Trimming removed 5 bases at V and 5 bases at J, with 15 bases between. The CDR3 sequence is CASSPGQSSTGELFF. In DNA, the CDR3 is TGTGCCAGCAGTCCTGGACAGTCGAGTACCGGGGAGCTGTTTTTT.

CDR3 DNA: TGTGCCAGCAGCCGCTGGGGGCGCGACACCGGGGAGCTGTTTTTT. It specifies CASSRWGRDTGELFF. V usage is TRBV6-5 and J usage is TRBJ2-2; weak D call: TRBD1 (6 bases). Per germline, CDR1 MNHEY and CDR2 SVGAGI. The CDR3 extends over 15 amino acids. Between the trimmed V and J ends, which lost 6 bases and 3 bases, there was a span of 14 bases.

This clonotype was counted between two and nine times. At one end, the junction sequence differs from germline, possibly due to a read error. The chain carries TRBV20-1 and TRBJ1-1; possible D gene TRBD1, 6 bases. CDR1 is DFQATT and CDR2 is SNEGSKA in the germline V gene (reference sequence). CDR3 length equals 11 residues. The CDR3 region has the DNA TGCAGTGCCAGAGGGGGTCCTGAAGCTTTCTTT. Its translation is CSARGGPEAFF.

This clonotype has ten or more counts. This chain uses TRBV6-2 or TRBV6-3 with TRBJ1-1; D ambiguous. CDR3 size: 12 residues. V gave up 6 bases and J gave up 2 bases, with 7 bases separating them. Germline CDR1 is MNHEY and CDR2 is SVGEGT. The CDR3 DNA reads as TGTGCCAGCAGCCGATTAAACACTGAAGCTTTCTTT. Translating gives CASSRLNTEAFF.

This clonotype was recorded at least ten times. This chain joins TRBV28 and TRBJ1-3; no clear D gene. CDR3 length equals 14 residues. V shed 5 bases and J shed 2 bases, with 10 bases lying between them. CDR1 is MDHEN and CDR2 is SYDVKM in the germline V gene. In DNA, the CDR3 is TGTGCCAGCAGTCCTTGGGAGCCTGGAAACACCATATATTTT. Protein product: CASSPWEPGNTIYF.

CDR3 sequence: CSAIRGKETQYF. The CDR3 DNA reads TGCAGTGCCATCAGGGGGAAAGAGACCCAGTACTTC. The V gene is TRBV20-1, the J gene TRBJ2-5; 7 bases map to TRBD1. This CDR3 comprises 12 residues. Losses at the gene ends were 6 bases for V and 3 bases for J; bases not matched to a gene: 4. CDR1 and CDR2 (germline): DFQATT, SNEGSKA (reference sequence).